This T cell receptor beta chain was obtained from a study of response to subunit inactivated influenza vaccine. The study's findings and limits: Authors suggested each seasonal flu vaccination may recruit only limited numbers of new T cells.

Using its own MiXCR run on the RT-PCR reads, TCRdb lists one record per CDR3 protein. The repertoire holds over 150,000 distinct CDR3 sequences, with roughly 11% as singletons. V trimming: 4 bases; J trimming: 5 bases; junction bases outside the gene matches: 4. Germline-derived CDR1 and CDR2 are SGDLS and YYNGEE. The CDR3 runs to 13 residues. This clonotype was found a few times. The antigen remains unidentified. The sample was non-naive T cells sorted from PBMCs, taken about 40 days after vaccination. This clonotype was sampled from a man aged 45-65 years who received an inactivated influenza vaccine. The chain couples TRBV9 to TRBJ2-3; 7 nucleotides match TRBD1. The CDR3 DNA follows: TGTGCCAGCAGCACCCGGGACAGAGATACGCAGTATTTT. It specifies CASSTRDRDTQYF.